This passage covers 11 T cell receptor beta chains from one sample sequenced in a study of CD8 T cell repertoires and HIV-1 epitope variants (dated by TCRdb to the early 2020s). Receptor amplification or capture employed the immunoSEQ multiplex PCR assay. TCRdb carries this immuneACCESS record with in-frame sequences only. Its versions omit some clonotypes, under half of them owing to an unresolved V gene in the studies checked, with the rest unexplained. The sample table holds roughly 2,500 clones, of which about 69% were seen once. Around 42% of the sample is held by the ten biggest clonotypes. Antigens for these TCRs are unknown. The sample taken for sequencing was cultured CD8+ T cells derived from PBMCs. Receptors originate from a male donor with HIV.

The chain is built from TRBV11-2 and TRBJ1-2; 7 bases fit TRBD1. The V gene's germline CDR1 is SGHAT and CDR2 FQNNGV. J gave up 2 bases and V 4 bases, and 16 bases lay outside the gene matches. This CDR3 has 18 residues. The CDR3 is CASSSTFGTAFLNYGYTF. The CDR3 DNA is TGTGCCAGCAGCTCTACTTTTGGGACAGCCTTTCTAAACTATGGCTACACCTTC. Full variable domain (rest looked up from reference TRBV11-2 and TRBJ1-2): EAGVAQSPRYKIIEKRQSVAFWCNPISGHATLYWYQQILGQGPKLLIQFQNNGVVDDSQLPKDRFSAERLKGVDSTLKIQPAKLEDSAVYLCASSSTFGTAFLNYGYTFGSGTRLTVV.

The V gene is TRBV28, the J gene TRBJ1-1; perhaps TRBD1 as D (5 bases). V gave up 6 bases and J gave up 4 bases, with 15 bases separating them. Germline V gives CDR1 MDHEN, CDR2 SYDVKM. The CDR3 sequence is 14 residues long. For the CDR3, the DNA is TGTGCCAGCAGGGAGGGGTGGGGAGGCACTGAAGCTTTCTTT. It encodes CASREGWGGTEAFF.

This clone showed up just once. This CDR3 is CATSSTSGGADTQYF. The CDR3 DNA follows: TGTGCCACCAGCAGTACTAGCGGGGGGGCAGATACGCAGTATTTT. V is TRBV15 and J is TRBJ2-3; 13 positions match TRBD2. This CDR3 contains 15 residues. Germline V gene lookup returns CDR1 LNHNV and CDR2 YYDKDF (reference sequence). With 3 bases clipped from V and 4 bases from J, the junction kept 1 base outside the gene matches.

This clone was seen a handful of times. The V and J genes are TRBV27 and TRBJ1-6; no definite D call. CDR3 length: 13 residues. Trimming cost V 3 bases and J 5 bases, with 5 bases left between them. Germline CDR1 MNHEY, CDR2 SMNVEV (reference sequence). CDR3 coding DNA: TGTGCCAGCAGTTTGGACCATAATTCACCCCTCCACTTT. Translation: CASSLDHNSPLHF.

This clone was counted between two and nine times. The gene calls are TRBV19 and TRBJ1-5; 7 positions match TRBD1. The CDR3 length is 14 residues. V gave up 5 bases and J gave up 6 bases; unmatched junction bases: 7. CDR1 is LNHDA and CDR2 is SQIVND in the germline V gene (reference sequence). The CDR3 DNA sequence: TGTGCCAGTAGTCTTGACAGGGCCGCTCAGCCCCAGCATTTT. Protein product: CASSLDRAAQPQHF.

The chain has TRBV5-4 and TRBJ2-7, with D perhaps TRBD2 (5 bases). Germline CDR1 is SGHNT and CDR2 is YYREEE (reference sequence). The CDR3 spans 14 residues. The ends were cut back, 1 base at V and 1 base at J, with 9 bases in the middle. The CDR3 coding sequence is TGTGCCAGCAGCTTGAGGACGGGATCCTACGAGCAGTACTTC. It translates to CASSLRTGSYEQYF.

CDR3 in amino acids: CASSIQGDRPSTPQAFF. The DNA of the CDR3 is TGTGCCAGCAGCATCCAGGGGGACAGACCCTCGACCCCACAAGCTTTCTTT. The chain has TRBV21-1 and TRBJ1-1; TRBD1 is the table's D call and was not checked against the DNA. TRBV21-1 is a recognized pseudogene. This CDR3 is built from 17 residues.

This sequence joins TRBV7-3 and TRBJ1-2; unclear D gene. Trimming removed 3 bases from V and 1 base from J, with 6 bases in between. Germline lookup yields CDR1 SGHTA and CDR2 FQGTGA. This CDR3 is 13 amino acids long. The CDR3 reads CASSFGDNYGYTF. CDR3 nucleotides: TGTGCCAGCAGCTTTGGGGATAACTATGGCTACACCTTC.

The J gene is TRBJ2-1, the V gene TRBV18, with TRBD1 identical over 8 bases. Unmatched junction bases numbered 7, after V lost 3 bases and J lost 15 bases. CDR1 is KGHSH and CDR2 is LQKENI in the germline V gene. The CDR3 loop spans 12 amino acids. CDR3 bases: TGTGCCAGCTCACCCAAAGACAGGGGTGGGTTCTTC. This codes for CASSPKDRGGFF.

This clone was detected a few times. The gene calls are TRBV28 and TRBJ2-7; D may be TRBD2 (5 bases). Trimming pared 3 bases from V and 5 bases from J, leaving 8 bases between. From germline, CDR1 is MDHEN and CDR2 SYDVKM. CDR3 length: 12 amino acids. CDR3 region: CASSFRGHEQYF. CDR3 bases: TGTGCCAGCAGTTTCCGGGGTCACGAGCAGTACTTC. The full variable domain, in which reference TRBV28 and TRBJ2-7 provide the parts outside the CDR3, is DVKVTQSSRYLVKRTGEKVFLECVQDMDHENMFWYRQDPGLGLRLIYFSYDVKMKEKGDIPEGYSVSREKKERFSLILESASTNQTSMYLCASSFRGHEQYFGPGTRLTVT.

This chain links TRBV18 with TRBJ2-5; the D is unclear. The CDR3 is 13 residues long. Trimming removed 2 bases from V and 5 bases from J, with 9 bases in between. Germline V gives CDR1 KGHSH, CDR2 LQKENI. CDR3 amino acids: CASSPTLSETQYF. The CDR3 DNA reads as TGTGCCAGCTCACCAACTCTTAGTGAGACCCAGTACTTC.